This T cell receptor (beta chain) was captured by sequencing in a study of T cell responses to AZD1222 COVID-19 vaccine. In the study overall: Pooling covered second doses at about 4 or about 12 weeks. Study-level results: Baseline serology detected seropositivity in only a handful of AZD1222 recipients. Most donors were white British and more were female, and clonal diversity was possibly underestimated.

Here immunoSEQ multiplex PCR was the method, and the copy in TCRdb shows in-frame clones only, minus some. Seen here are some 86,000 clones, 65% to 85% observed once, and the top ten hold less than 25%. About this clone itself: Its matching antigen is unknown.

The TCR sequence derives from an adult in good health. Here the sequenced sample was peripheral blood, taken on day 0 of AZD1222 vaccination.

CDR3 sequence reads: CASSLPPGGETQYF. CDR3 bases: TGTGCCAGCTCACTCCCTCCCGGCGGAGAGACCCAGTACTTC. The chain joins TRBV18 to TRBJ2-5; D remains unclear. This CDR3 contains 14 residues. Germline values: CDR1 KGHSH, CDR2 LQKENI. The V and J ends lost 4 bases and 4 bases respectively, with 13 bases between them.